This T cell receptor beta chain was retrieved from a study of neurological immune-mediated disorders. Points from the study as a whole: The absence of any CDR3 amino acid sequence shared by expanded clones across subjects suggests that repertoires were private in all groups. In multiple sclerosis patients, the repertoire cluster was unrelated to clinical or MRI findings. When repertoires were grouped phylogenetically, those of 18 of 34 multiple sclerosis patients fell into one related-CDR3 cluster, a possible signature.

A 10-nucleotide random UMI tagged transcripts in template-switch 5'RACE cDNA synthesis. From the 5' RACE reads, TCRdb called clonotypes with MiXCR, one entry per CDR3 protein. The data hold approximately 66,000 distinct CDR3 sequences, with 3.5% to 5.5% observed a single time. This clonotype occurred many times. Its target is not known. After removal of 5 bases from V and 6 bases from J, the junction contained 10 bases not matched to a gene. The CDR3 is 15 residues long. CDR1 and CDR2 (germline): MGHDK, SYGVNS. Sequenced sample: PBMCs. This rearrangement joins TRBV25-1 to TRBJ2-7; 10 bases are shared with TRBD1. The receptor's source is a man aged 25-45 years with multiple sclerosis. CDR3 DNA sequence: TGTGCCAGCAGTCCACCGGGACAGGGGATTGTCGAGCAGTACTTC. Amino acids: CASSPPGQGIVEQYF.